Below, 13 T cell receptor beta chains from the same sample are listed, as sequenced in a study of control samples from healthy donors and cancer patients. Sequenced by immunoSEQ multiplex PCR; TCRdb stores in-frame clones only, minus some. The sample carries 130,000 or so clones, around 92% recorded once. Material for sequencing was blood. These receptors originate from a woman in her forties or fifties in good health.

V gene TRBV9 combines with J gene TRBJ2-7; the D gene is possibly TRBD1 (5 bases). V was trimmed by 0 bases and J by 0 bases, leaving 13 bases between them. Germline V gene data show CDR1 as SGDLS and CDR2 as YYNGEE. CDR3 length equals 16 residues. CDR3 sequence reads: CASSVATVSSSYEQYF. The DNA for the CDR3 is TGTGCCAGCAGCGTAGCGACAGTATCAAGCTCCTACGAGCAGTACTTC.

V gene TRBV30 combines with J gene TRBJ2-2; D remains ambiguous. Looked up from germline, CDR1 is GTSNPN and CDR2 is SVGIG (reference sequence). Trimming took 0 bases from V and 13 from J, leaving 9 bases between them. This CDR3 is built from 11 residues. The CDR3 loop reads CAWSVSGGLFF. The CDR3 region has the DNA TGTGCCTGGAGTGTCTCTGGTGGGCTGTTTTTT.

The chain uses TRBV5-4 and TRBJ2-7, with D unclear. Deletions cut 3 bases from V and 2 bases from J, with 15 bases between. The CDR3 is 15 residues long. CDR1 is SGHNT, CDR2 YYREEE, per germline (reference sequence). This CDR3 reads CASSSSLGQTYEQYF. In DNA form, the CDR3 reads TGTGCCAGCAGCTCTTCTCTTGGGCAGACCTACGAGCAGTACTTC.

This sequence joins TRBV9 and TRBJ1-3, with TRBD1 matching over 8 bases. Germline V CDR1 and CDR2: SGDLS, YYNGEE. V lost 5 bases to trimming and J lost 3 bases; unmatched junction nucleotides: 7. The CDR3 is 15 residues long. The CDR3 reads CASRGQGVSGNTIYF. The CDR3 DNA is TGTGCCAGCAGAGGACAGGGTGTAAGTGGAAACACCATATATTTT. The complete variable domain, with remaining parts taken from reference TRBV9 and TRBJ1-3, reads DSGVTQTPKHLITATGQRVTLRCSPRSGDLSVYWYQQSLDQGLQFLIQYYNGEERAKGNILERFSAQQFPDLHSELNLSSLELGDSALYFCASRGQGVSGNTIYFGEGSWLTVV.

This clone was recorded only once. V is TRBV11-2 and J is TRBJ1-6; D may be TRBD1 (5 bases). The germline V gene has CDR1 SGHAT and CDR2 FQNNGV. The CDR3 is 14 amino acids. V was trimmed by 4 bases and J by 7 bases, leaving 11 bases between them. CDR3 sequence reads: CASSSGTPNSPLHF. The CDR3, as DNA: TGTGCCAGCAGCTCAGGGACCCCCAATTCACCCCTCCACTTT.

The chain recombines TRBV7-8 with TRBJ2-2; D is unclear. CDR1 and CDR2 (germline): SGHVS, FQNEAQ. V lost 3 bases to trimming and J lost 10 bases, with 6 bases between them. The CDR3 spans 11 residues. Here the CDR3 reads CASSFTQELFF. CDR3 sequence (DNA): TGTGCCAGCAGCTTCACCCAGGAGCTGTTTTTT.

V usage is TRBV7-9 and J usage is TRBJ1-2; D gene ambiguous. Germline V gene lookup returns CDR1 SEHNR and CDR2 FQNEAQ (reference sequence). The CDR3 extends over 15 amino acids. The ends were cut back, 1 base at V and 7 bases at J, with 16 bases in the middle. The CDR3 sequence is CASSLGLGLMGGYTF. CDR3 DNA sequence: TGTGCCAGCAGCTTAGGACTGGGTCTAATGGGTGGCTACACCTTC.

The CDR3 spells CASSSQAKQPQHF. CDR3 DNA sequence: TGTGCCAGCAGCTCCCAAGCAAAACAGCCCCAGCATTTT. The rearrangement joins TRBV11-2 to TRBJ1-5; no reliable D call. Trimming left V 4 bases short and J 7 bases short, with 11 bases between. Germline V gene lookup returns CDR1 SGHAT and CDR2 FQNNGV. CDR3 length: 13 amino acids.

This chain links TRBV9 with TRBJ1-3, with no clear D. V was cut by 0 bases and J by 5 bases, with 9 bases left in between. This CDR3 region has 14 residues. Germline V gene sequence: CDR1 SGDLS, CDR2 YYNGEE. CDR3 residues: CASSVDGERNTIYF. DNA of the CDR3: TGTGCCAGCAGCGTAGACGGGGAGCGAAACACCATATATTTT.

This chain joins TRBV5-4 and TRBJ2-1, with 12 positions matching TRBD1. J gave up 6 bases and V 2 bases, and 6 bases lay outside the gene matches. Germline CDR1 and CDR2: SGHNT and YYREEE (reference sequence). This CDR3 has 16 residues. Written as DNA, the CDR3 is TGTGCCAGCAGCTTACCGGGACAGGGGGCCAGCAATGAGCAGTTCTTC. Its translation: CASSLPGQGASNEQFF.

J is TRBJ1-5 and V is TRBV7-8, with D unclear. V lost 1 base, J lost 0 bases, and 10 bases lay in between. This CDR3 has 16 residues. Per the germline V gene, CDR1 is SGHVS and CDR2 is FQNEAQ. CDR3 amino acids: CASSLGLVDSNQPQHF. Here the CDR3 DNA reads TGTGCCAGCAGCTTAGGGTTGGTAGATAGCAATCAGCCCCAGCATTTT.

The CDR3 DNA follows: TGTGCCAGCAGTGAACCTAGCGGGAGGGCCGATGAGCAGTTCTTC. This encodes CASSEPSGRADEQFF. The chain uses TRBV2 and TRBJ2-1; 12 bases agree with TRBD2. The CDR3 has 15 amino acids. Germline V gives CDR1 SNHLY, CDR2 FYNNEI. Trimming cost V 2 bases and J 8 bases; bases outside gene matches: 4.

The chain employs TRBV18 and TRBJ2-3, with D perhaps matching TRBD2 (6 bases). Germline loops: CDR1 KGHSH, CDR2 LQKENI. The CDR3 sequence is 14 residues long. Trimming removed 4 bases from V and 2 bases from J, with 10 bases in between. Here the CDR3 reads CASSLAVHTDTQYF. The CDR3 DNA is TGTGCCAGCTCACTAGCGGTCCACACAGATACGCAGTATTTT.